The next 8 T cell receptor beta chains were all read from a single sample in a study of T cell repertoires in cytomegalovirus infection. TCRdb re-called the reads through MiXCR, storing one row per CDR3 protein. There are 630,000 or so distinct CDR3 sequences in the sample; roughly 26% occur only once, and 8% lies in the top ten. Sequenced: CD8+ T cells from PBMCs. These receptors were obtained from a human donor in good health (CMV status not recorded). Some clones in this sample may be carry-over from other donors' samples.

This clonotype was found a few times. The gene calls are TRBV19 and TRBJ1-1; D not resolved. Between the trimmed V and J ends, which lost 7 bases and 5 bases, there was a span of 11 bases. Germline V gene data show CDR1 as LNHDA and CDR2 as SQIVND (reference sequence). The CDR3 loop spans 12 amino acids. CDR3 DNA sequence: TGTGCCAGTACTTTGGGGAGTACTGAAGCTTTCTTT. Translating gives CASTLGSTEAFF.

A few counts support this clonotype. CDR3 region: CASNPMGSYNEQFF. CDR3 nucleotide sequence: TGTGCCAGCAACCCGATGGGTTCCTACAATGAGCAGTTCTTC. The V and J genes are TRBV6-5 and TRBJ2-1; D unresolved. This CDR3 spans 14 amino acids. Trimming left V 7 bases short and J 1 base short, with 11 bases between. CDR1 and CDR2 from the germline V gene are MNHEY and SVGAGI.

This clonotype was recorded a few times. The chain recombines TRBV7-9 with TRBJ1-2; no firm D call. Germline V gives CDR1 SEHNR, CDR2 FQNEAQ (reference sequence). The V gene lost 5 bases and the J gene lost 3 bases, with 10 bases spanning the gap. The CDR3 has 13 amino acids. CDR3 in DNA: TGTGCCAGCAGCCCAGCCGGGTACTATGGCTACACCTTC. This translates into CASSPAGYYGYTF. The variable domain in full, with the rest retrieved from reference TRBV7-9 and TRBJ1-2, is DTGVSQNPRHKITKRGQNVTFRCDPISEHNRLYWYRQTLGQGPEFLTYFQNEAQLEKSRLLSDRFSAERPKGSFSTLEIQRTEQGDSAMYLCASSPAGYYGYTFGSGTRLTVV.

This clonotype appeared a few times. The chain's CDR3 is CASSLPPRDREPSSYNEQFF. The CDR3 nucleotides are TGTGCCAGCAGTTTACCCCCTCGGGACAGGGAACCCAGCTCCTACAATGAGCAGTTCTTC. The chain has TRBV28 and TRBJ2-1; 9 nucleotides agree with TRBD1. Germline trimming cut 2 bases from V and 0 bases from J; bases unmatched to any gene: 14. CDR3 length: 20 amino acids. The germline CDR1 and CDR2 sequences are MDHEN and SYDVKM.

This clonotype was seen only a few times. CDR3 in DNA: TGTGCCAGCAGTTACTCCCCCGGGGCCAACACCGGGGAGCTGTTTTTT. This sequence encodes CASSYSPGANTGELFF. This sequence joins TRBV6-5 and TRBJ2-2; D could derive from TRBD1 or TRBD2 (5 bases each). The CDR3 is made up of 16 amino acids. Trimming left V 0 bases short and J 2 bases short, with 10 bases between. The germline V gene has CDR1 MNHEY and CDR2 SVGAGI.

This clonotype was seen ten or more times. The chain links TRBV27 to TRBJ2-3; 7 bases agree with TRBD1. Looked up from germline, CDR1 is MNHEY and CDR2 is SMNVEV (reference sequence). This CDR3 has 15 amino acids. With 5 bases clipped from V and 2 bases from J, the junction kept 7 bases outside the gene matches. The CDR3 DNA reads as TGTGCCAGCAGTCTAGACAGGGATATCACAGATACGCAGTATTTT. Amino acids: CASSLDRDITDTQYF.

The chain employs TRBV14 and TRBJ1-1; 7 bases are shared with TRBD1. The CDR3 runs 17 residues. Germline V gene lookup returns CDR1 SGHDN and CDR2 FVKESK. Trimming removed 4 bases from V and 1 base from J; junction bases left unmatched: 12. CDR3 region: CASSRNYWTGENTEAFF. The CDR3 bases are TGTGCCAGCAGCCGGAACTATTGGACAGGAGAGAACACTGAAGCTTTCTTT.

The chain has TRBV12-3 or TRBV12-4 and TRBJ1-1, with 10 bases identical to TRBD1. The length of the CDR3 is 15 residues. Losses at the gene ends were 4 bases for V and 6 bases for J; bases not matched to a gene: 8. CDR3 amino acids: CASSSIGQGVAEAFF. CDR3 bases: TGTGCCAGCAGTTCGATCGGACAGGGGGTAGCTGAAGCTTTCTTT.